The entry that follows covers one T cell receptor (beta chain) sequence. Its specificity is unknown. Other DNA sequences in this specimen translate into the identical CDR3. These data originate in a study of T cell responses to AZD1222 COVID-19 vaccine. Study-level points and caveats: The donor cohort was predominantly white British with a female majority, and clonal diversity may have been underestimated.

The data were produced by immunoSEQ multiplex PCR, yet TCRdb's version contains in-frame clones alone and is incomplete. The data contain 100,000 to 150,000 clones, less than 90% of them singletons. The ends were cut back, 0 bases at V and 2 bases at J, with 8 bases in the middle. CDR1 is MNHEY, CDR2 SVGAGI, per germline. The CDR3 runs to 15 residues. Sequenced here: peripheral blood, sampled on day 0 of AZD1222 vaccination. The clonotype originates from an adult in good health. The V gene is TRBV6-5, the J gene TRBJ1-5; a possible D gene is TRBD1 (6 bases). CDR3 sequence: CASSYSTGGNQPQHF. The CDR3, as DNA: TGTGCCAGCAGTTACTCGACAGGAGGCAATCAGCCCCAGCATTTT.